Each of the 20 T cell receptor beta chains below was sequenced from the same sample in a study of T cells in localized non-small cell lung cancer. Generated by immunoSEQ multiplex PCR, the TCRdb table keeps only in-frame clones and is missing some. The table has tens of thousands of clones, about 85% seen once; the top ten hold less than 45%. This material consisted of PBMCs, taken before any cancer treatment. Receptors originate from a woman aged 35 to 69 with stage II squamous cell lung carcinoma.

The gene calls are TRBV5-6 and TRBJ1-3; 12 positions match TRBD1. This CDR3 contains 15 residues. Trimming cost V 4 bases and J 8 bases; bases outside gene matches: 7. CDR1 and CDR2 from the germline V gene are SGHDT and YYEEEE. DNA of the CDR3: TGTGCCAGCAGCCGTGGGACAGGGGGCTGGGACACCATATATTTT. Protein product: CASSRGTGGWDTIYF.

The chain combines TRBV7-2 with TRBJ2-7; 8 positions agree with TRBD1. V lost 5 bases, J lost 6 bases, and 9 bases stayed unmatched. The CDR3 sequence is 14 residues long. Germline V gene lookup returns CDR1 SGHTA and CDR2 FQGNSA. The chain's CDR3 is CASSPQGGGIEQYF. CDR3 nucleotides: TGTGCCAGCAGCCCACAGGGGGGAGGTATCGAGCAGTACTTC.

The chain links TRBV7-6 to TRBJ2-6, with D possibly TRBD1 on 5 matching bases. The CDR3 spans 15 residues. The ends were cut back, 3 bases at V and 1 base at J, with 7 bases in the middle. Germline V lookup: CDR1 SGHVS, CDR2 FNYEAQ. CDR3 DNA sequence: TGTGCCAGCAGCTTCAAGGGGTCTGGGGCCAACGTCCTGACTTTC. It specifies CASSFKGSGANVLTF.

This clone was detected only once. This chain joins TRBV19 and TRBJ2-4; D may be TRBD1 or TRBD2 (5 bases each). V was shortened by 4 bases and J by 2 bases, with 12 bases between the two germline ends. The germline V gene encodes CDR1 LNHDA and CDR2 SQIVND (reference sequence). The CDR3 contains 15 residues. CDR3 sequence: CASSTGTLSKNIQYF. CDR3 DNA: TGTGCCAGTAGTACCGGGACGCTGTCCAAAAACATTCAGTACTTC.

The chain is built from TRBV19 and TRBJ1-1; no definite D call. Trimming took 5 bases from V and 3 from J, leaving 13 bases between them. This CDR3 is 14 amino acids long. The germline V gene encodes CDR1 LNHDA and CDR2 SQIVND (reference sequence). The CDR3 is CASSDQTGDTEAFF. DNA for the CDR3: TGTGCCAGTAGTGACCAAACGGGCGACACTGAAGCTTTCTTT.

This chain links TRBV28 with TRBJ1-5; D uncertain. CDR3 length: 14 amino acids. The germline V gene has CDR1 MDHEN and CDR2 SYDVKM. Trimming pared 6 bases from V and 4 bases from J, leaving 13 bases between. CDR3 DNA: TGTGCCAGCAGCCGTGGACGGGAAAATCAGCCCCAGCATTTT. Amino acid sequence: CASSRGRENQPQHF. Full variable domain (outside the CDR3, taken from reference TRBV28 and TRBJ1-5): DVKVTQSSRYLVKRTGEKVFLECVQDMDHENMFWYRQDPGLGLRLIYFSYDVKMKEKGDIPEGYSVSREKKERFSLILESASTNQTSMYLCASSRGRENQPQHFGDGTRLSIL.

The chain employs TRBV7-9 and TRBJ2-1; D is uncertain. Trimming took 4 bases from V and 0 from J, leaving 16 bases between them. This CDR3 comprises 17 residues. Germline V gene lookup returns CDR1 SEHNR and CDR2 FQNEAQ (reference sequence). CDR3 sequence reads: CASSSFPLPNSYNEQFF. CDR3 bases: TGTGCCAGCAGCTCCTTCCCTTTGCCCAACTCCTACAATGAGCAGTTCTTC.

The chain uses TRBV11-2 and TRBJ1-5; TRBD1 agrees at 9 bases. The CDR3 has 15 amino acids. V was clipped by 5 bases and J by 5 bases; unmatched bases: 7. The germline V gene encodes CDR1 SGHAT and CDR2 FQNNGV. The CDR3 region is CASSAEQGAYQPQHF. Written as DNA, the CDR3 is TGTGCCAGCAGCGCAGAACAGGGGGCGTATCAGCCCCAGCATTTT.

The CDR3 DNA is TGTGCCAGCAGTTTGACAGCTTACGGCACTGAAGCTTTCTTT. As protein: CASSLTAYGTEAFF. The chain couples TRBV28 to TRBJ1-1; tentatively, D is TRBD1 (5 bases). Germline V gene lookup returns CDR1 MDHEN and CDR2 SYDVKM. This CDR3 is built from 14 residues. Trimming took 3 bases from V and 4 from J, leaving 12 bases between them.

In regard to this clone: Compared with germline, one end of the junction differs, possibly owing to a read error. The chain recombines TRBV7-7 with TRBJ2-3; 10 bases are shared with TRBD2. Germline CDR1 SSHAT, CDR2 FNYEAQ (reference sequence). This CDR3 region has 14 residues. CDR3 amino acids: CASSRSGGKETQYF. The DNA of the CDR3 is TGTGCTAGCAGCCGTAGCGGGGGGAAGGAGACGCAGTATTTT.

V and J are TRBV5-1 and TRBJ2-7; D gene ambiguous. The V end was cut by 5 bases, the J end by 3 bases, with 12 bases between. Germline CDR1 is SGHRS and CDR2 is YFSETQ. CDR3 length: 13 amino acids. CDR3 protein: CASRNNYNYEQYF. The CDR3 bases are TGCGCCAGCAGAAACAACTACAACTACGAGCAGTACTTC.

The rearrangement links TRBV19 to TRBJ1-1; D unresolved. Germline lookup yields CDR1 LNHDA and CDR2 SQIVND (reference sequence). The V gene lost 3 bases and the J gene lost 3 bases, with 8 bases spanning the gap. This CDR3 region has 13 residues. In nucleotides, the CDR3 is TGTGCCAGTAGTATCTCGGGTGACACTGAAGCTTTCTTT. Protein sequence: CASSISGDTEAFF. Full variable domain (missing parts from reference TRBV19 and TRBJ1-1): DGGITQSPKYLFRKEGQNVTLSCEQNLNHDAMYWYRQDPGQGLRLIYYSQIVNDFQKGDIAEGYSVSREKKESFPLTVTSAQKNPTAFYLCASSISGDTEAFFGQGTRLTVV.

This chain connects TRBV7-2 to TRBJ1-4; no definite D call. There are 14 residues in the CDR3. The ends were cut back, 2 bases at V and 3 bases at J, with 7 bases in the middle. Per germline, CDR1 SGHTA and CDR2 FQGNSA. The DNA for the CDR3 is TGTGCCAGCAGCTTACGGGGAGCTAATGAAAAACTGTTTTTT. It encodes CASSLRGANEKLFF.

The chain uses TRBV27 and TRBJ2-1, with 12 bases matching TRBD1. The CDR3 totals 16 residues. V trimming: 7 bases; J trimming: 7 bases; junction bases outside the gene matches: 11. In germline, CDR1 is MNHEY, CDR2 SMNVEV (reference sequence). CDR3 region: CASTLLGGQGANEQFF. In DNA form, the CDR3 reads TGTGCCAGCACTCTCCTAGGGGGACAGGGGGCTAATGAGCAGTTCTTC.

CDR3 region: CASSLNYEQYF. The CDR3 DNA sequence: TGTGCCAGCAGCTTGAACTACGAGCAGTACTTC. The rearrangement uses TRBV7-2 and TRBJ2-7; unclear D gene. CDR3 length: 11 residues. Trimming removed 3 bases from V and 3 bases from J, with 3 bases in between. Looked up from germline, CDR1 is SGHTA and CDR2 is FQGNSA.

V is TRBV6-5 and J is TRBJ1-3; the match to TRBD1 covers 7 bases. This CDR3 region has 15 residues. Germline CDR1 and CDR2: MNHEY and SVGAGI. Losses at the gene ends were 0 bases for V and 1 base for J; bases not matched to a gene: 0. In DNA, the CDR3 is TGTGCCAGCAGTTACTCGACAGGGTCTGGAAACACCATATATTTT. Amino acids: CASSYSTGSGNTIYF.

The chain uses TRBV11-2 and TRBJ1-2; maybe TRBD1 (6 bases). CDR3 length equals 13 residues. V lost 5 bases and J lost 2, with 9 bases in between. In germline, CDR1 is SGHAT, CDR2 FQNNGV. CDR3 region: CASSSGQNYGYTF. The CDR3 coding sequence is TGTGCCAGCAGCAGCGGACAGAACTATGGCTACACCTTC.

This CDR3 is CASSLQGQVSSYNEQFF. The CDR3, as DNA: TGTGCCAGCAGCCTACAGGGGCAGGTAAGCTCCTACAATGAGCAGTTCTTC. The chain has TRBV11-2 and TRBJ2-1; 7 nucleotides agree with TRBD1. V was pared by 5 bases and J by 0 bases, with 10 bases of the junction left unmatched. This CDR3 is built from 17 residues. Germline CDR1 SGHAT, CDR2 FQNNGV.

This clone has only one observation. This chain joins TRBV5-5 and TRBJ2-5, with 9 bases aligning to TRBD1. Germline loops: CDR1 SGHKS, CDR2 YYEKEE (reference sequence). With V trimmed by 2 bases and J by 3 bases, 11 bases remained unmatched. The CDR3 runs to 17 residues. The CDR3 nucleotides are TGTGCCAGCAGCTTCCGCTCGGGACAGGGAGGAGAAGAGACCCAGTACTTC. Its protein is CASSFRSGQGGEETQYF. The complete variable domain, with remaining parts taken from reference TRBV5-5 and TRBJ2-5, reads DAGVTQSPTHLIKTRGQQVTLRCSPISGHKSVSWYQQVLGQGPQFIFQYYEKEERGRGNFPDRFSARQFPNYSSELNVNALLLGDSALYLCASSFRSGQGGEETQYFGPGTRLLVL.

This sequence joins TRBV5-6 and TRBJ1-2; 7 nucleotides match TRBD1. The length of the CDR3 is 14 residues. The trim removed 0 bases at V and 8 bases at J, leaving 7 bases unmatched. Germline CDR1 and CDR2: SGHDT and YYEEEE. CDR3 nucleotide sequence: TGTGCCAGCAGCTTGGGGGACAGTGCATTAGGCTACACCTTC. Protein sequence: CASSLGDSALGYTF.